The entry that follows covers one TCR beta chain sequence. The V end was cut by 5 bases, the J end by 2 bases, with 13 bases between. Per germline, CDR1 MGHDK and CDR2 SYGVNS. This CDR3 is built from 14 residues. TCRdb's copy holds only in-frame clones and misses some; the assay was immunoSEQ multiplex PCR. The sample consists of tens of thousands of clones, roughly 94% of them appearing once. These data come from a study of technical replicates of blood from a handful of donors. Material for sequencing was T cells isolated from PBMCs. The V call is TRBV25-1, the J call TRBJ2-7; D possibly corresponds to TRBD2 (5 bases). The clonotype originates from a human donor in good health. Here the CDR3 reads CASSTRPDTYEQYF. The DNA for the CDR3 is TGTGCCAGCAGTACTAGACCCGACACCTACGAGCAGTACTTC.